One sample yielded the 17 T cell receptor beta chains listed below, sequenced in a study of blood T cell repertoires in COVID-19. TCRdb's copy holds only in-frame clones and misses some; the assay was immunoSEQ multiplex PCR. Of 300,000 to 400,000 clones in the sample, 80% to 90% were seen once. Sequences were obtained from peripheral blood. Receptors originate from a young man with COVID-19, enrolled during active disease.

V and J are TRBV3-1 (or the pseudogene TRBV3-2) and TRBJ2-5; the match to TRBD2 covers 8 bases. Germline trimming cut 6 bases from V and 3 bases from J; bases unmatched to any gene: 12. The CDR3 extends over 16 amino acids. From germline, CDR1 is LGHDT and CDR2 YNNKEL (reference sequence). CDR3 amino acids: CASRAGGYLLKETQYF. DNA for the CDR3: TGTGCCAGCAGGGCGGGGGGCTACCTTTTGAAAGAGACCCAGTACTTC.

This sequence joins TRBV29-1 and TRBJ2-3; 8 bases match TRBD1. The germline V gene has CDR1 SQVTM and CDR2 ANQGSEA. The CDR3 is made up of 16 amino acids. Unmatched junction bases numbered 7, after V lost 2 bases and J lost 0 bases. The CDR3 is CSVELRQGASTDTQYF. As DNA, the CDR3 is TGCAGCGTTGAATTGAGGCAGGGGGCAAGCACAGATACGCAGTATTTT.

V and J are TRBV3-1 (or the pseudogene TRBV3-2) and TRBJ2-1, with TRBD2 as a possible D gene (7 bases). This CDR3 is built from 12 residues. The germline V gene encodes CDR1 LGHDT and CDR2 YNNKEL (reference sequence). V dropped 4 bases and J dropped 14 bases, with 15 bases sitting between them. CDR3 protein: CASSPGGRMEFF. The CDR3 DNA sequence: TGTGCCAGCAGCCCCGGGGGGCGGATGGAGTTCTTC.

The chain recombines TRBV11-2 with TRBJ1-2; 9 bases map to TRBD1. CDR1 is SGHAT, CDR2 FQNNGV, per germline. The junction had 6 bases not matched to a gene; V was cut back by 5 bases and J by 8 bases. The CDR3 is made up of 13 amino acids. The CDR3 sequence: CASSLDRGGGYTF. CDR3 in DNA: TGTGCCAGCAGCCTTGACAGGGGGGGCGGCTACACCTTC. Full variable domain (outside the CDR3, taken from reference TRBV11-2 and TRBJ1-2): EAGVAQSPRYKIIEKRQSVAFWCNPISGHATLYWYQQILGQGPKLLIQFQNNGVVDDSQLPKDRFSAERLKGVDSTLKIQPAKLEDSAVYLCASSLDRGGGYTFGSGTRLTVV.

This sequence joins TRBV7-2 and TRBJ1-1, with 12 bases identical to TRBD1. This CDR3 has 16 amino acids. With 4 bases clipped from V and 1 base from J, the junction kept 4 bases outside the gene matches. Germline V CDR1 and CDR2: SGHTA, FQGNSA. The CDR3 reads CASSWDRGRGNTEAFF. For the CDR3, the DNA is TGTGCCAGCAGCTGGGACAGGGGGCGAGGGAACACTGAAGCTTTCTTT.

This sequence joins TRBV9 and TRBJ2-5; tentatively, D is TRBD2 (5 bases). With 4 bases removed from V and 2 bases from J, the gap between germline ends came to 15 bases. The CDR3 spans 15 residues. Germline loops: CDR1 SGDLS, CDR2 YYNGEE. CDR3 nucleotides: TGTGCCAGCAGCCCTAGCCCCCGACCTCAAGAGACCCAGTACTTC. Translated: CASSPSPRPQETQYF.

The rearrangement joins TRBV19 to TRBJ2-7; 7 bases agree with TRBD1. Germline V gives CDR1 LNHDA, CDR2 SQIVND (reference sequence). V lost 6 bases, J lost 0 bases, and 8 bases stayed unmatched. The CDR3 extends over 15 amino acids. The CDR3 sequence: CASRSETGSSYEQYF. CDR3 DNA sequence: TGTGCCAGTAGATCCGAGACAGGGAGCTCCTACGAGCAGTACTTC.

The CDR3 nucleotides read TGTGCCAGCAGCGTAGATATCGGGTCCTACAATGAGCAGTTCTTC. Amino acids: CASSVDIGSYNEQFF. This sequence joins TRBV7-2 and TRBJ2-1, with D unclear. This CDR3 is 15 amino acids long. The V gene's germline CDR1 is SGHTA and CDR2 FQGNSA. V dropped 5 bases and J dropped 1 base, with 12 bases sitting between them. The full variable domain, in which reference TRBV7-2 and TRBJ2-1 provide the parts outside the CDR3, is GAGVSQSPSNKVTEKGKDVELRCDPISGHTALYWYRQSLGQGLEFLIYFQGNSAPDKSGLPSDRFSAERTGGSVSTLTIQRTQQEDSAVYLCASSVDIGSYNEQFFGPGTRLTVL.

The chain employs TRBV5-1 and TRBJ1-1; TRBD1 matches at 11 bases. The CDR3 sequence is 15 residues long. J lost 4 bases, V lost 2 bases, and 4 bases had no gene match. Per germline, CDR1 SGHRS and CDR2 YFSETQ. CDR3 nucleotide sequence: TGCGCCAGCAGCTTCGGGACAGGGGGAGGCACTGAAGCTTTCTTT. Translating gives CASSFGTGGGTEAFF. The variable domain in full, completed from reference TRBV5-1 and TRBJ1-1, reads KAGVTQTPRYLIKTRGQQVTLSCSPISGHRSVSWYQQTPGQGLQFLFEYFSETQRNKGNFPGRFSGRQFSNSRSEMNVSTLELGDSALYLCASSFGTGGGTEAFFGQGTRLTVV.

CDR3 bases: TGCAGCGTTCAGACTCCCAACCGACTTGGCACAGATACGCAGTATTTT. Translated: CSVQTPNRLGTDTQYF. The gene calls are TRBV29-1 and TRBJ2-3, with D uncertain. V lost 5 bases and J 1 base, leaving 19 bases between the germline ends. Germline CDR1 and CDR2: SQVTM and ANQGSEA. CDR3 length: 16 residues.

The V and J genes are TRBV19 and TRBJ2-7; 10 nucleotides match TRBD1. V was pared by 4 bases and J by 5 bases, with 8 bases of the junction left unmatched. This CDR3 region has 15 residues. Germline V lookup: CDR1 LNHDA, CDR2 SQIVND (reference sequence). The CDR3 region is CASSTTGTGEHEQYF. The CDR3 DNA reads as TGTGCCAGTAGTACAACAGGGACAGGGGAACACGAGCAGTACTTC. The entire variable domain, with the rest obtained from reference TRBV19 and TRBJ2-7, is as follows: DGGITQSPKYLFRKEGQNVTLSCEQNLNHDAMYWYRQDPGQGLRLIYYSQIVNDFQKGDIAEGYSVSREKKESFPLTVTSAQKNPTAFYLCASSTTGTGEHEQYFGPGTRLTVT.

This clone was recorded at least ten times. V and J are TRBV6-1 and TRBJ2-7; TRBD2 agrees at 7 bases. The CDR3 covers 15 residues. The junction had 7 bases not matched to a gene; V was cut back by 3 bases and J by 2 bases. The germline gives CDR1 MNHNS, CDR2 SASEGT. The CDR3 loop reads CASSDLGGSAYEQYF. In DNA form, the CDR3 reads TGTGCCAGCAGTGATTTGGGGGGGAGCGCCTACGAGCAGTACTTC.

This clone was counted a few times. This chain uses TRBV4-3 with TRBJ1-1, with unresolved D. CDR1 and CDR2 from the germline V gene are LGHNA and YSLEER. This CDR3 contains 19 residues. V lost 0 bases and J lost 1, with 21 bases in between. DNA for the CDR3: TGCGCCAGCAGCCAAGATCCTCCTGGTCTCGGACTCGGGAACACTGAAGCTTTCTTT. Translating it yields CASSQDPPGLGLGNTEAFF.

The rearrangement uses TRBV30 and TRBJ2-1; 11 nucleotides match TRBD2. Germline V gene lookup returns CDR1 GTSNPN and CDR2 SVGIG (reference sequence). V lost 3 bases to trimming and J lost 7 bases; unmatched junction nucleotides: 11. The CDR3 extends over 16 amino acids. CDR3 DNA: TGTGCCTGGAGAGTGACCACTAGCGGGAGCCGGAATGAGCAGTTCTTC. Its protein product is CAWRVTTSGSRNEQFF.

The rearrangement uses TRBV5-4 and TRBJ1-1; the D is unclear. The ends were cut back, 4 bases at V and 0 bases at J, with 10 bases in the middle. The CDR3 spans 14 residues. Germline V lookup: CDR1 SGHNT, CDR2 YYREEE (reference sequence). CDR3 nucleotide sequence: TGTGCCAGCAGCCCCACAGCTATGAACACTGAAGCTTTCTTT. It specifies CASSPTAMNTEAFF.

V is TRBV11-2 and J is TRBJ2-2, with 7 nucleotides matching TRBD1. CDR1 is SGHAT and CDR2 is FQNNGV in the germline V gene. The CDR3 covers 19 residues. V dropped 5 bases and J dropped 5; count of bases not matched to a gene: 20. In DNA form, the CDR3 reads TGTGCCAGCAGCCATTACAACAGGGGCATAGTATTATCGACCGGGGAGCTGTTTTTT. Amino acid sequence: CASSHYNRGIVLSTGELFF.

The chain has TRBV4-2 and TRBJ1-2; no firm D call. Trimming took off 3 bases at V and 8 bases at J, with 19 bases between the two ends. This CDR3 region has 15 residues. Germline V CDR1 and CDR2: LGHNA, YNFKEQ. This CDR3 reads CASSHASRGEGGYTF. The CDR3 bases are TGTGCCAGCAGCCACGCTTCCCGGGGTGAGGGAGGCTACACCTTC.